Presented here are 17 T cell receptor beta chains from one specimen sequenced in a study of beta chain features in type 1 diabetes listed by TCRdb under 2018. Library construction relied on the immunoSEQ multiplex PCR assay. The entire isolated RNA was reverse transcribed using the High Capacity cDNA Reverse Transcription Kit, and thus expressed TCRB transcripts were sequenced. TCRdb carries this immuneACCESS record with in-frame sequences only. Its versions omit some clonotypes, under half of them owing to an unresolved V gene in the studies checked, with the rest unexplained. Present in this sample are around 300,000 clones, around 15% of which were seen just once. More than 6.5% of the sample is held by the ten biggest clonotypes. The sequencing sample was made of central memory CD4+ T cells from blood. Receptors originate from a man between 25 and 39 years old in good health.

The chain combines TRBV7-2 with TRBJ2-2, with TRBD1 matching over 9 bases. This CDR3 region has 16 residues. CDR1 SGHTA and CDR2 FQGNSA come from the germline V gene. V shed 5 bases and J 4 bases; nucleotides not matched to a gene: 8. The CDR3 DNA follows: TGTGCCAGCAGCCCCCCGACAGGGGGTGTCACCGGGGAGCTGTTTTTT. Translated, it gives CASSPPTGGVTGELFF.

This clone occurred a few times. The chain links TRBV18 to TRBJ1-5; D is perhaps TRBD1 (6 bases). Per the germline V gene, CDR1 is KGHSH and CDR2 is LQKENI. This CDR3 region has 15 residues. The V end lost 6 bases, the J end lost 3 bases, and 15 bases lay between the germline ends. The CDR3 is CASSRTPGANQPQHF. CDR3 in DNA: TGTGCCAGCTCGCGAACCCCAGGGGCCAATCAGCCCCAGCATTTT.

This clone was counted ten times or more. V and J are TRBV5-1 and TRBJ1-2; TRBD1 might be the D (6 bases). V gave up 1 base and J gave up 7 bases, with 11 bases separating them. The CDR3 is made up of 13 amino acids. The germline V gene encodes CDR1 SGHRS and CDR2 YFSETQ. CDR3 in amino acids: CASSLNREAGYTF. The CDR3, as DNA: TGCGCCAGCAGCTTGAACAGGGAAGCTGGCTACACCTTC.

This clone was counted at least ten times. The genes are TRBV4-3 and TRBJ2-1; D not resolved. Germline V lookup: CDR1 LGHNA, CDR2 YSLEER. Trimming pared 0 bases from V and 9 bases from J, leaving 6 bases between. The CDR3 has 12 residues. In nucleotides, the CDR3 is TGCGCCAGCAGCCAAGATCGTCGTGAGCAGTTCTTC. Residues: CASSQDRREQFF.

Written as DNA, the CDR3 is TGTGCCAGCAGCTTGGGGGGGGCTCATAGGGAGACCCAGTACTTC. Protein: CASSLGGAHRETQYF. This sequence joins TRBV5-4 and TRBJ2-5, with D tentatively TRBD1 or TRBD2 (6 bases each). The CDR3 is made up of 15 amino acids. Germline CDR1 SGHNT, CDR2 YYREEE (reference sequence). V lost 0 bases, J lost 5 bases, and 14 bases lay in between. Together with reference TRBV5-4 and TRBJ2-5, the CDR3 gives the full variable domain: ETGVTQSPTHLIKTRGQQVTLRCSSQSGHNTVSWYQQALGQGPQFIFQYYREEENGRGNFPPRFSGLQFPNYSSELNVNALELDDSALYLCASSLGGAHRETQYFGPGTRLLVL.

The chain carries TRBV28 and TRBJ2-3, with 8 bases that match TRBD1. Looked up from germline, CDR1 is MDHEN and CDR2 is SYDVKM. V lost 6 bases, J lost 3 bases, and 5 bases stayed unmatched. This CDR3 is built from 14 residues. The CDR3 is CASRSRGLTDTQYF. The CDR3 DNA reads TGTGCCAGCAGGTCCAGGGGGCTGACAGATACGCAGTATTTT.

The CDR3 region has the DNA TGTGCCAGCAGCGGCGTCAGGGGGCGTAATTCACCCCTCCACTTT. Translated: CASSGVRGRNSPLHF. The chain uses TRBV7-9 and TRBJ1-6, with TRBD1 matching over 8 bases. V gave up 5 bases and J gave up 6 bases; unmatched junction bases: 6. CDR1 and CDR2 (germline): SEHNR, FQNEAQ (reference sequence). The CDR3 loop spans 15 amino acids.

J is TRBJ1-5 and V is TRBV27; a possible D gene is TRBD1 (6 bases). This CDR3 contains 14 residues. CDR1 MNHEY and CDR2 SMNVEV come from the germline V gene (reference sequence). Between the trimmed V and J ends, which lost 5 bases and 3 bases, there was a span of 11 bases. In DNA form, the CDR3 reads TGTGCCAGCAGTAACCAGGGGCCCAATCAGCCCCAGCATTTT. The encoded protein is CASSNQGPNQPQHF.

The rearrangement joins TRBV7-9 to TRBJ2-5; D is undetermined. The CDR3 covers 12 residues. Germline V gene lookup returns CDR1 SEHNR and CDR2 FQNEAQ (reference sequence). V was cut by 5 bases and J by 11 bases, with 15 bases left in between. In DNA form, the CDR3 reads TGTGCCAGCAGCCCACCCCAGGCGGCTCAGTACTTC. It translates to CASSPPQAAQYF.

Note on this clone: Germline is not matched at one junction end, which may reflect a read error. The CDR3 DNA reads as TGTGCCAGCAGCCCCCGGGGCCGGGACTCCAACAATGAGCAGTTCTTC. It specifies CASSPRGRDSNNEQFF. The rearrangement joins TRBV5-4 to TRBJ2-1; D might be TRBD2 (6 bases). CDR1 and CDR2 (germline): SGHNT, YYREEE (reference sequence). The CDR3 runs to 16 residues.

The chain combines TRBV30 with TRBJ1-3; a weak D match, TRBD1 (6 bases). Looked up from germline, CDR1 is GTSNPN and CDR2 is SVGIG (reference sequence). This CDR3 is built from 17 residues. V shed 2 bases and J shed 4 bases, with 21 bases lying between them. The CDR3 region has the DNA TGTGCCTGGAGTCCGGGGACATGGGCGATAAGCGGAAACACCATATATTTT. Protein: CAWSPGTWAISGNTIYF.

The rearrangement links TRBV11-2 to TRBJ1-4, with D unresolved. Trimming took off 5 bases at V and 6 bases at J, with 16 bases between the two ends. CDR3 size: 15 residues. Germline CDR1 and CDR2: SGHAT and FQNNGV. The CDR3, as DNA: TGTGCCAGCAGCCGAATAGGGTTTTTGGATGAAAAACTGTTTTTT. Translated, it gives CASSRIGFLDEKLFF.

This clone came up a few times. V usage is TRBV7-2 and J usage is TRBJ1-4; no firm D call. The CDR3 is made up of 14 amino acids. The V end lost 2 bases, the J end lost 5 bases, and 9 bases lay between the germline ends. Germline V CDR1 and CDR2: SGHTA, FQGNSA. CDR3 bases: TGTGCCAGCAGCTTACACCGGGAGAATGAAAAACTGTTTTTT. Amino acid sequence: CASSLHRENEKLFF.

This clone has only a few counts. The chain combines TRBV9 with TRBJ2-7, with D unclear. The CDR3 consists of 13 residues. V lost 4 bases and J 0 bases, leaving 8 bases between the germline ends. CDR1 and CDR2 from the germline V gene are SGDLS and YYNGEE. The CDR3 DNA follows: TGTGCCAGCAGCCCCCGGCCCTCCTACGAGCAGTACTTC. Translating it yields CASSPRPSYEQYF.

The sample holds many counts of this clone. V usage is TRBV21-1 and J usage is TRBJ2-1; TRBD2 is the table's D call, not checked against the DNA. TRBV21-1 is assigned pseudogene status. The CDR3 consists of 14 residues. CDR3 region: CASSPLAGEVEQFF. In DNA form, the CDR3 reads TGTGCCAGCAGTCCCCTAGCGGGAGAGGTTGAGCAGTTCTTC.

The chain uses TRBV5-1 and TRBJ2-1; TRBD2 agrees at 12 bases. The germline CDR1 and CDR2 sequences are SGHRS and YFSETQ. V was pared by 4 bases and J by 5 bases, with 4 bases of the junction left unmatched. This CDR3 spans 15 amino acids. The CDR3 DNA reads TGCGCCAGCAGCCTTGGACTAGCGGGGAACAATGAGCAGTTCTTC. It translates to CASSLGLAGNNEQFF. The full variable domain, its missing parts supplied by reference TRBV5-1 and TRBJ2-1, is KAGVTQTPRYLIKTRGQQVTLSCSPISGHRSVSWYQQTPGQGLQFLFEYFSETQRNKGNFPGRFSGRQFSNSRSEMNVSTLELGDSALYLCASSLGLAGNNEQFFGPGTRLTVL.

The chain is built from TRBV4-1 and TRBJ2-3; 7 nucleotides align to TRBD2. With 1 base clipped from V and 5 bases from J, the junction kept 6 bases outside the gene matches. CDR1 is MGHRA and CDR2 is YSYEKL in the germline V gene. The CDR3 extends over 15 amino acids. CDR3 amino acids: CASSQGGGDGDTQYF. DNA for the CDR3: TGCGCCAGCAGCCAAGGGGGGGGAGATGGAGATACGCAGTATTTT.